Listed below are T cell receptor beta chains from one sample, sequenced in a study of cytomegalovirus exposure and HLA in healthy donors. The method was immunoSEQ multiplex PCR; TCRdb's version includes in-frame clones alone and lacks a portion of them. Among roughly 140,000 clones listed, 64% were seen once. The sample was PBMCs. The receptors derive from a woman aged 30 to 39 in good health and CMV-seropositive. The CDR3 runs from the conserved cysteine through the conserved F or W. The order of the fields is CDR3 protein, CDR3 DNA, D gene, V gene, clone size, J gene. The D gene is left open where the match is weak. Size is stated for part of the rows, as once, few or many counts, or as a class when the clone is expanded.

cdr3_aa: CASSLYQYQETQYF
cdr3_nt: TGTGCCAGCAGCTTATATCAGTACCAAGAGACCCAGTACTTC
d_call: .
v_call: TRBV7-9
clone_size: .
j_call: TRBJ2-5

cdr3_aa: CARGTGANTDTQYF
cdr3_nt: TGTGCCAGGGGGACAGGGGCGAACACAGATACGCAGTATTTT
d_call: TRBD1
v_call: TRBV30
clone_size: .
j_call: TRBJ2-3

cdr3_aa: CASSIRGRRETQYF
cdr3_nt: TGTGCCAGTAGTATCAGGGGGCGTAGGGAGACCCAGTACTTC
d_call: TRBD1
v_call: TRBV19
clone_size: .
j_call: TRBJ2-5

cdr3_aa: CASSLDNTPTDTQYF
cdr3_nt: TGTGCCAGCAGTTTAGACAATACTCCCACAGATACGCAGTATTTT
d_call: .
v_call: TRBV27
clone_size: .
j_call: TRBJ2-3

cdr3_aa: CASSQGASYNEQFF
cdr3_nt: TGTGCCAGCAGTCAGGGGGCTTCCTACAATGAGCAGTTCTTC
d_call: TRBD1
v_call: TRBV2
clone_size: .
j_call: TRBJ2-1

cdr3_aa: CSVVPGLPNNEQFF
cdr3_nt: TGCAGCGTTGTACCGGGACTTCCGAACAATGAGCAGTTCTTC
d_call: .
v_call: TRBV29-1
clone_size: once
j_call: TRBJ2-1

cdr3_aa: CASSPGLEETQYF
cdr3_nt: TGTGCCAGCTCACCGGGACTCGAAGAGACCCAGTACTTC
d_call: .
v_call: TRBV18
clone_size: .
j_call: TRBJ2-5

cdr3_aa: CASTPPGHLYGYTF
cdr3_nt: TGCGCCAGCACCCCACCGGGACACCTCTATGGCTACACCTTC
d_call: .
v_call: TRBV10-2
clone_size: .
j_call: TRBJ1-2

cdr3_aa: CASSLRQTNYGYTF
cdr3_nt: TGTGCCAGCAGCTTGCGACAGACTAACTATGGCTACACCTTC
d_call: .
v_call: TRBV5-6
clone_size: .
j_call: TRBJ1-2

cdr3_aa: CAWRTINNEQFF
cdr3_nt: TGTGCCTGGAGGACTATTAACAATGAGCAGTTCTTC
d_call: .
v_call: TRBV30
clone_size: once
j_call: TRBJ2-1

cdr3_aa: CAIKKPGGYEQYF
cdr3_nt: TGTGCCATCAAGAAGCCGGGAGGATACGAGCAGTACTTC
d_call: TRBD2
v_call: TRBV10-3
clone_size: few
j_call: TRBJ2-7

cdr3_aa: CASSPYRRDTQYF
cdr3_nt: TGTGCCAGCAGTCCCTACAGGCGTGACACGCAGTATTTT
d_call: .
v_call: TRBV2
clone_size: few
j_call: TRBJ2-3

cdr3_aa: CASSYSIRGVYEQYF
cdr3_nt: TGTGCCAGCAGTTACTCGATTCGGGGGGTCTACGAGCAGTACTTC
d_call: TRBD2
v_call: TRBV6-5
clone_size: .
j_call: TRBJ2-7

cdr3_aa: CATSLDRGNQPQHF
cdr3_nt: TGTGCCACATCATTGGACAGGGGGAATCAGCCCCAGCATTTT
d_call: TRBD1
v_call: TRBV28
clone_size: few
j_call: TRBJ1-5

cdr3_aa: CASSLDRKNVRRRDQETQYF
cdr3_nt: TGTGCCAGCAGCTTAGATAGGAAAAACGTGCGTCGACGGGACCAAGAGACCCAGTACTTC
d_call: .
v_call: TRBV11-3
clone_size: .
j_call: TRBJ2-5

cdr3_aa: CASSQLPTGGFGNEQFF
cdr3_nt: TGCGCCAGCAGCCAGCTTCCGACAGGGGGCTTTGGCAATGAGCAGTTCTTC
d_call: TRBD1
v_call: TRBV4-1
clone_size: few
j_call: TRBJ2-1

cdr3_aa: CASSSQGPYGYTF
cdr3_nt: TGTGCCAGCAGCTCGCAGGGCCCCTATGGCTACACCTTC
d_call: .
v_call: TRBV7-6
clone_size: .
j_call: TRBJ1-2

cdr3_aa: CASSLGNVPTGEKLFF
cdr3_nt: TGTGCCAGCAGCTTGGGTAACGTCCCCACGGGGGAAAAACTGTTTTTT
d_call: .
v_call: TRBV5-4
clone_size: .
j_call: TRBJ1-4

cdr3_aa: CASSEFQGFLGYTF
cdr3_nt: TGTGCCAGCAGTGAATTTCAGGGATTCCTCGGCTACACCTTC
d_call: .
v_call: TRBV2
clone_size: .
j_call: TRBJ1-2

cdr3_aa: CASSLAAMGGETQYF
cdr3_nt: TGCGCCAGCAGCTTGGCCGCGATGGGGGGAGAGACCCAGTACTTC
d_call: .
v_call: TRBV5-1
clone_size: .
j_call: TRBJ2-5

cdr3_aa: CASSLGANSPLHF
cdr3_nt: TGTGCCAGCAGCTTGGGAGCCAATTCACCCCTCCACTTT
d_call: .
v_call: TRBV5-8
clone_size: .
j_call: TRBJ1-6

cdr3_aa: CAWSVGLLEALWGRNSPLHF
cdr3_nt: TGTGCCTGGAGTGTGGGGCTGCTGGAAGCGTTGTGGGGGCGGAATTCACCCCTCCACTTT
d_call: .
v_call: TRBV30
clone_size: .
j_call: TRBJ1-6

cdr3_aa: CASSEYRGAQYEQYF
cdr3_nt: TGTGCCAGCAGTGAATATCGGGGGGCGCAGTACGAGCAGTACTTC
d_call: .
v_call: TRBV25-1
clone_size: .
j_call: TRBJ2-7

cdr3_aa: CASSPRTGNTGELFF
cdr3_nt: TGCGCCAGCAGCCCTCGGACAGGGAACACCGGGGAGCTGTTTTTT
d_call: TRBD1
v_call: TRBV5-1
clone_size: .
j_call: TRBJ2-2

cdr3_aa: CASTRQGTNQPQHF
cdr3_nt: TGTGCCAGCACCCGACAGGGAACAAATCAGCCCCAGCATTTT
d_call: TRBD1
v_call: TRBV6-1
clone_size: .
j_call: TRBJ1-5

cdr3_aa: CASRPRETVREQYF
cdr3_nt: TGTGCCAGCAGGCCGCGGGAAACCGTACGCGAGCAGTACTTC
d_call: .
v_call: TRBV6-5
clone_size: .
j_call: TRBJ2-7

cdr3_aa: CASSLGLSGPSYEQYF
cdr3_nt: TGTGCCAGCAGTCTAGGACTCTCTGGGCCTTCCTACGAGCAGTACTTC
d_call: .
v_call: TRBV28
clone_size: .
j_call: TRBJ2-7

cdr3_aa: CASSLWGGSVSDTQYF
cdr3_nt: TGTGCCAGCAGCTTATGGGGCGGGAGTGTATCAGATACGCAGTATTTT
d_call: TRBD2
v_call: TRBV7-2
clone_size: .
j_call: TRBJ2-3

cdr3_aa: CASSSGQSSGANVLTF
cdr3_nt: TGTGCCAGCAGCTCAGGACAGAGCTCTGGGGCCAACGTCCTGACTTTC
d_call: .
v_call: TRBV5-4
clone_size: .
j_call: TRBJ2-6

cdr3_aa: CASSLAPGGYSNQPQHF
cdr3_nt: TGTGCCAGCAGCTTAGCTCCGGGCGGGTATAGCAATCAGCCCCAGCATTTT
d_call: .
v_call: TRBV7-6
clone_size: .
j_call: TRBJ1-5

cdr3_aa: CAWSDGLAGDVDTQYF
cdr3_nt: TGTGCCTGGAGTGACGGACTAGCGGGAGACGTAGATACGCAGTATTTT
d_call: TRBD2
v_call: TRBV30
clone_size: few
j_call: TRBJ2-3

cdr3_aa: CASSGAGVGTEAFF
cdr3_nt: TGTGCCAGCAGTGGGGCAGGGGTCGGCACTGAAGCTTTCTTT
d_call: .
v_call: TRBV2
clone_size: .
j_call: TRBJ1-1

cdr3_aa: CASSLKGASATNEKLFF
cdr3_nt: TGCGCCAGCAGCTTAAAGGGGGCGTCCGCAACTAATGAAAAACTGTTTTTT
d_call: TRBD1
v_call: TRBV5-1
clone_size: .
j_call: TRBJ1-4

cdr3_aa: CSARRRLQHF
cdr3_nt: TGCAGTGCCAGGCGGAGGCTCCAGCATTTT
d_call: .
v_call: TRBV20-1
clone_size: few
j_call: TRBJ1-5

cdr3_aa: CASSFGLGGHRTDTQYF
cdr3_nt: TGTGCCAGCAGCTTTGGTTTGGGGGGGCATCGCACAGATACGCAGTATTTT
d_call: .
v_call: TRBV7-8
clone_size: once
j_call: TRBJ2-3

cdr3_aa: CASRSGTDYKNTEAFF
cdr3_nt: TGTGCCAGCAGGTCCGGGACAGACTATAAGAACACTGAAGCTTTCTTT
d_call: TRBD1
v_call: TRBV5-6
clone_size: .
j_call: TRBJ1-1

cdr3_aa: CASSLGASGGSLYNEQFF
cdr3_nt: TGTGCCAGCAGCTTAGGAGCTAGCGGGGGCAGCCTTTACAATGAGCAGTTCTTC
d_call: TRBD2
v_call: TRBV13
clone_size: .
j_call: TRBJ2-1

cdr3_aa: CASSQDSQGANGGELFF
cdr3_nt: TGCGCCAGCAGCCAAGACTCACAGGGGGCCAATGGCGGGGAGCTGTTTTTT
d_call: TRBD1
v_call: TRBV4-1
clone_size: once
j_call: TRBJ2-2

cdr3_aa: CASSFAPVGGQFF
cdr3_nt: TGTGCCAGCAGTTTCGCACCGGTCGGGGGGCAGTTCTTC
d_call: .
v_call: TRBV6-6
clone_size: .
j_call: TRBJ2-1

cdr3_aa: CASSSPGQGLYEQYF
cdr3_nt: TGTGCCAGCAGCTCCCCGGGACAGGGACTGTACGAGCAGTACTTC
d_call: TRBD1
v_call: TRBV7-8
clone_size: .
j_call: TRBJ2-7

cdr3_aa: CSSFSGGTDTQYF
cdr3_nt: TGCAGCTCCTTTAGCGGGGGCACAGATACGCAGTATTTT
d_call: TRBD2
v_call: TRBV29-1
clone_size: .
j_call: TRBJ2-3

cdr3_aa: CASSLGGRAYEQYF
cdr3_nt: TGTGCCAGCAGCTTAGGTGGGAGGGCCTACGAGCAGTACTTC
d_call: TRBD2
v_call: TRBV13
clone_size: few
j_call: TRBJ2-7

cdr3_aa: CASSLGSGSYNEQFF
cdr3_nt: TGTGCCAGCAGCTTGGGTAGCGGTTCCTACAATGAGCAGTTCTTC
d_call: .
v_call: TRBV5-6
clone_size: .
j_call: TRBJ2-1

cdr3_aa: CASSNRKQVNEQFF
cdr3_nt: TGTGCCAGCAGTAACCGAAAACAGGTGAATGAGCAGTTCTTC
d_call: .
v_call: TRBV7-8
clone_size: .
j_call: TRBJ2-1

cdr3_aa: CASSVERELYEQYF
cdr3_nt: TGTGCCAGCAGCGTAGAGCGGGAGCTCTACGAGCAGTACTTC
d_call: TRBD2
v_call: TRBV9
clone_size: .
j_call: TRBJ2-7

cdr3_aa: CASSVGQGTGNTIYF
cdr3_nt: TGTGCCAGCAGCGTAGGACAGGGTACTGGAAACACCATATATTTT
d_call: TRBD1
v_call: TRBV9
clone_size: few
j_call: TRBJ1-3

cdr3_aa: CATSRERGTAFHVEQYF
cdr3_nt: TGTGCCACCAGCAGAGAGAGAGGGACAGCTTTCCACGTCGAGCAGTACTTC
d_call: TRBD1
v_call: TRBV15
clone_size: .
j_call: TRBJ2-7

cdr3_aa: CSVEGTDEAFF
cdr3_nt: TGCAGCGTTGAGGGGACAGATGAAGCTTTCTTT
d_call: TRBD1
v_call: TRBV29-1
clone_size: .
j_call: TRBJ1-1

cdr3_aa: CASKVRPGTDTRYF
cdr3_nt: TGTGCCAGCAAGGTCCGTCCTGGCACAGATACGCGGTATTTT
d_call: .
v_call: TRBV6-5
clone_size: .
j_call: TRBJ2-3

cdr3_aa: CASSRTGSGSPLHF
cdr3_nt: TGTGCCAGCAGCCGGACAGGGAGTGGGTCACCCCTCCACTTT
d_call: TRBD1
v_call: TRBV7-6
clone_size: few
j_call: TRBJ1-6

cdr3_aa: CASSLDTGASYEQYF
cdr3_nt: TGCGCCAGCAGCTTGGACACAGGGGCGTCCTACGAGCAGTACTTC
d_call: TRBD1
v_call: TRBV5-1
clone_size: .
j_call: TRBJ2-7

cdr3_aa: CASRGLAGTGELFF
cdr3_nt: TGCGCCAGCAGGGGACTAGCGGGGACCGGGGAGCTGTTTTTT
d_call: TRBD2
v_call: TRBV5-1
clone_size: .
j_call: TRBJ2-2

cdr3_aa: CASSSSGDPTYEQYF
cdr3_nt: TGTGCCAGCAGTTCTTCAGGGGACCCCACCTACGAGCAGTACTTC
d_call: .
v_call: TRBV6-5
clone_size: few
j_call: TRBJ2-7

cdr3_aa: CASSRGRGSTEAFF
cdr3_nt: TGTGCCAGCAGCCGGGGAAGGGGGAGCACTGAAGCTTTCTTT
d_call: .
v_call: TRBV9
clone_size: .
j_call: TRBJ1-1

cdr3_aa: CASSRTSGRAEQFF
cdr3_nt: TGTGCCAGCAGCCGGACTAGCGGGAGAGCTGAGCAGTTCTTC
d_call: TRBD2
v_call: TRBV5-6
clone_size: once
j_call: TRBJ2-1